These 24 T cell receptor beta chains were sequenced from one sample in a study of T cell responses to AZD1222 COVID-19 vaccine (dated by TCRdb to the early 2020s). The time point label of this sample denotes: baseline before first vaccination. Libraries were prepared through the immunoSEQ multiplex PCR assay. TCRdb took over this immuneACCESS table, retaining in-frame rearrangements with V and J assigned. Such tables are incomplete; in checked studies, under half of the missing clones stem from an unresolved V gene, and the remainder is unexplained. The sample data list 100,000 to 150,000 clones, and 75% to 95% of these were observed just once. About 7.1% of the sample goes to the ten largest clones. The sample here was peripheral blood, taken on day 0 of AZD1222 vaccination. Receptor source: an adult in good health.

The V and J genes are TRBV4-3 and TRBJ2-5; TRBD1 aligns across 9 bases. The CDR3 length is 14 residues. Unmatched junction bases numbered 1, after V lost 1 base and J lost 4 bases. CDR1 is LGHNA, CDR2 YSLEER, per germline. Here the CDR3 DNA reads TGCGCCAGCAGCCAAGTACAGGGGGCAGAGACCCAGTACTTC. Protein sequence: CASSQVQGAETQYF.

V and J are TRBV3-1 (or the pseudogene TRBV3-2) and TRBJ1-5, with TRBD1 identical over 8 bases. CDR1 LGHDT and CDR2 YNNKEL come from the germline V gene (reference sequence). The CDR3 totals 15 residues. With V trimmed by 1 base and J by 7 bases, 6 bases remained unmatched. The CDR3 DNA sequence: TGTGCCAGCAGCCAAGCTGGACAGGGATGGCAGCCCCAGCATTTT. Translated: CASSQAGQGWQPQHF.

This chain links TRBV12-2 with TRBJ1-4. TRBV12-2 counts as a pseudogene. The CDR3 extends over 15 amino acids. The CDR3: CASRLDVGGREKLFF. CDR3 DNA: TGTGCAAGTCGCTTAGATGTTGGAGGGCGTGAAAAACTGTTTTTT.

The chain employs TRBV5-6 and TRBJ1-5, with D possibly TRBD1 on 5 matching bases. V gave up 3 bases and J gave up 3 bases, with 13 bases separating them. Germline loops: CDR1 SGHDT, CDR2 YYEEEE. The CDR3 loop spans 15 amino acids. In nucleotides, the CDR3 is TGTGCCAGCAGCTCCGTGGGACGGATCAATCAGCCCCAGCATTTT. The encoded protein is CASSSVGRINQPQHF.

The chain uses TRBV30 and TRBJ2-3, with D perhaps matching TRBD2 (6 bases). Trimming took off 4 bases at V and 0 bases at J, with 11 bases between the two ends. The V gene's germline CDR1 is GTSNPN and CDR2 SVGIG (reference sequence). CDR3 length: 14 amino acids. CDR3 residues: CAWNGLSSTDTQYF. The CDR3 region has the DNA TGTGCCTGGAATGGACTATCAAGCACAGATACGCAGTATTTT.

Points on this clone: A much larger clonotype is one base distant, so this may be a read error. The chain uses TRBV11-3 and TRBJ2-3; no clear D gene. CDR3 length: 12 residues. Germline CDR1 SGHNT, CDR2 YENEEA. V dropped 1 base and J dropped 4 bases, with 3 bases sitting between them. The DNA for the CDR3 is TGTGCCAGCAGCTTAGTTTCAGATACGCAGTATTTT. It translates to CASSLVSDTQYF.

The CDR3 here is CASSQEGTVPITEAFF. The CDR3 DNA reads as TGTGCCAGCAGCCAAGAGGGGACAGTACCTATAACTGAAGCTTTCTTT. This chain joins TRBV4-2 and TRBJ1-1, with TRBD1 matching over 7 bases. V gave up 0 bases and J gave up 5 bases; unmatched junction bases: 9. There are 16 residues in the CDR3. CDR1 and CDR2 from the germline V gene are LGHNA and YNFKEQ.

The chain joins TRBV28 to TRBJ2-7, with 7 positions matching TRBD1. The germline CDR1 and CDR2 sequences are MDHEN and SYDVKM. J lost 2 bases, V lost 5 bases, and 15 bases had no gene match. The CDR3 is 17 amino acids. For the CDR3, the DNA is TGTGCCAGCAGTGTGGTCGGGGCCGGACAGGCCGCCTACGAGCAGTACTTC. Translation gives CASSVVGAGQAAYEQYF.

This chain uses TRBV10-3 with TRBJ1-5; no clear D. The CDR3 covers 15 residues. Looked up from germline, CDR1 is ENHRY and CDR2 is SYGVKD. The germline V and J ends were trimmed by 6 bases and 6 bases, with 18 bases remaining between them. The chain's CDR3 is CAIRHGEGRCQPQHF. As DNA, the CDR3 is TGTGCCATCAGACACGGGGAGGGCAGGTGTCAGCCCCAGCATTTT.

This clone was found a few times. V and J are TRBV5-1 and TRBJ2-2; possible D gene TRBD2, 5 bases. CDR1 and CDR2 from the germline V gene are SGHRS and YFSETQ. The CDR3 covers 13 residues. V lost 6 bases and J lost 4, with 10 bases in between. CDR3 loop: CASINRGTGELFF. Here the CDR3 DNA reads TGCGCCAGCATTAATCGGGGCACCGGGGAGCTGTTTTTT.

CDR3 sequence reads: CASSLTLYQETQYF. In nucleotides, the CDR3 is TGTGCCAGCAGCTTAACGTTGTACCAAGAGACCCAGTACTTC. V gene TRBV5-5 combines with J gene TRBJ2-5; D is unresolved. Trimming took 2 bases from V and 0 from J, leaving 8 bases between them. The CDR3 spans 14 residues. Germline values: CDR1 SGHKS, CDR2 YYEKEE (reference sequence). The variable domain in full, completed from reference TRBV5-5 and TRBJ2-5, reads DAGVTQSPTHLIKTRGQQVTLRCSPISGHKSVSWYQQVLGQGPQFIFQYYEKEERGRGNFPDRFSARQFPNYSSELNVNALLLGDSALYLCASSLTLYQETQYFGPGTRLLVL.

CDR3 in amino acids: CASSSTYEQYF. The CDR3 nucleotides are TGTGCCAGCAGTTCAACTTACGAGCAGTACTTC. The V and J genes are TRBV12-3 or TRBV12-4 and TRBJ2-7; D unresolved. The CDR3 runs to 11 residues. Trimming shortened V by 4 bases and J by 4 bases, and 5 bases separated the two germline ends.

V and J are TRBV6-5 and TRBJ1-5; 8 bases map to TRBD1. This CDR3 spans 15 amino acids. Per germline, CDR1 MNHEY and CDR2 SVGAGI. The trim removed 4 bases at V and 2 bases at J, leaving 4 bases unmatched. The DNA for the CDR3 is TGTGCCAGCAGTTCCCAGACAGGGGGCAATCAGCCCCAGCATTTT. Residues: CASSSQTGGNQPQHF.

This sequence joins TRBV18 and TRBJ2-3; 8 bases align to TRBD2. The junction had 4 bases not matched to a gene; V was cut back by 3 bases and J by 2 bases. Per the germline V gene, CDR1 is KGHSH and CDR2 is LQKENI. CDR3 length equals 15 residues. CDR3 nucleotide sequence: TGTGCCAGCTCACCGCGGGGGGCATTCACAGATACGCAGTATTTT. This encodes CASSPRGAFTDTQYF. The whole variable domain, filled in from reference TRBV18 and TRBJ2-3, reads NAGVMQNPRHLVRRRGQEARLRCSPMKGHSHVYWYRQLPEEGLKFMVYLQKENIIDESGMPKERFSAEFPKEGPSILRIQQVVRGDSAAYFCASSPRGAFTDTQYFGPGTRLTVL.

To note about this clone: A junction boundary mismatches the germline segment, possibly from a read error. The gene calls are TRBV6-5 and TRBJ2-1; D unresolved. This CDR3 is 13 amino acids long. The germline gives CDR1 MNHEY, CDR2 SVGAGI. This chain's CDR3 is CASSYSLGALLIF. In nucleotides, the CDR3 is TGTGCCAGCAGTTACTCCCTTGGAGCGCTCCTAATCTTC.

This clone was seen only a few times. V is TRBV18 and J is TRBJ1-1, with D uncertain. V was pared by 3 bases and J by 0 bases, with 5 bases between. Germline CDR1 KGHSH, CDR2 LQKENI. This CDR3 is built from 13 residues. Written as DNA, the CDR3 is TGTGCCAGCTCACCTTCCATGAACACTGAAGCTTTCTTT. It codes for CASSPSMNTEAFF. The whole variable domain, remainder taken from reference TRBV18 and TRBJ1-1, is NAGVMQNPRHLVRRRGQEARLRCSPMKGHSHVYWYRQLPEEGLKFMVYLQKENIIDESGMPKERFSAEFPKEGPSILRIQQVVRGDSAAYFCASSPSMNTEAFFGQGTRLTVV.

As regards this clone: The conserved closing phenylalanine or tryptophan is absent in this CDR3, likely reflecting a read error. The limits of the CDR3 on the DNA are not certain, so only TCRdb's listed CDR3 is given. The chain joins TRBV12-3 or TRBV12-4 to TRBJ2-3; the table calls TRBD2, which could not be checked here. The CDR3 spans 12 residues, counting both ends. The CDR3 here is CASSPTSGGIYS.

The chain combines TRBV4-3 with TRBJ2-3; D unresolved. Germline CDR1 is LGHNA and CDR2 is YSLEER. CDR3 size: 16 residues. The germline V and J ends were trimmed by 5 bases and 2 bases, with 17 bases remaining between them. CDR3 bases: TGCGCCAGCAGCGCCCGGCATACAGACCTCACAGATACGCAGTATTTT. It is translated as CASSARHTDLTDTQYF.

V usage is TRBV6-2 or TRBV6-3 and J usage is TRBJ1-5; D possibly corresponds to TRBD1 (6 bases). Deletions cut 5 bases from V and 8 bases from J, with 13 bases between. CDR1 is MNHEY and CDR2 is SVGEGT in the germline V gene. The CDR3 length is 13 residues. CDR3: CASSEGHPKPQHF. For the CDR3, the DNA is TGTGCCAGCAGTGAGGGACATCCTAAGCCCCAGCATTTT.

DNA for the CDR3: TGCGCCAGCAGCCAAGACAAAGGAAGGCGGGATTCACCCCTCCACTTT. Translation gives CASSQDKGRRDSPLHF. V gene TRBV4-3 combines with J gene TRBJ1-6; D is undetermined. This CDR3 contains 16 residues. V lost 0 bases and J lost 8, with 14 bases in between. Germline V gene sequence: CDR1 LGHNA, CDR2 YSLEER.

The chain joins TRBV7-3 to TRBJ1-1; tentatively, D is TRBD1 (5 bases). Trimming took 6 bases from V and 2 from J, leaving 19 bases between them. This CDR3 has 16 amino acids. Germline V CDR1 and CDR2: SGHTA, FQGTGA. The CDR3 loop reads CASSQSPGGGNTEAFF. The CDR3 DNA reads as TGTGCCAGCAGTCAGAGCCCCGGGGGAGGTAACACTGAAGCTTTCTTT.

In nucleotides, the CDR3 is TGTGCCAGCAGTGAGAATTTAGTAGCGGGGGCGAACGAGCAGTACTTC. It encodes CASSENLVAGANEQYF. V is TRBV2 and J is TRBJ2-7; 9 bases are a match to TRBD2. Trimming at V came to 3 bases and at J to 5 bases, leaving 11 bases not matched to a gene. CDR3 length: 16 amino acids. Per germline, CDR1 SNHLY and CDR2 FYNNEI.

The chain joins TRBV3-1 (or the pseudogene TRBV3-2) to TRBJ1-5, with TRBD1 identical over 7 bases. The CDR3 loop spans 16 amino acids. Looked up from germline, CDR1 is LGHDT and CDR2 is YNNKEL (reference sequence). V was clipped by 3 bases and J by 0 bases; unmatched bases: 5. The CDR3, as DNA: TGTGCCAGCAGCCAGGGACAGCCATATAGCAATCAGCCCCAGCATTTT. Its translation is CASSQGQPYSNQPQHF.

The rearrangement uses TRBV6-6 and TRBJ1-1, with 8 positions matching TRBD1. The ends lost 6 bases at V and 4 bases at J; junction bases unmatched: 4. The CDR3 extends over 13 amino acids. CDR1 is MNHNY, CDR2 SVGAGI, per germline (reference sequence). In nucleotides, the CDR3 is TGTGCCAGCAGGGCAGGGGGCGGCACTGAAGCTTTCTTT. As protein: CASRAGGGTEAFF.